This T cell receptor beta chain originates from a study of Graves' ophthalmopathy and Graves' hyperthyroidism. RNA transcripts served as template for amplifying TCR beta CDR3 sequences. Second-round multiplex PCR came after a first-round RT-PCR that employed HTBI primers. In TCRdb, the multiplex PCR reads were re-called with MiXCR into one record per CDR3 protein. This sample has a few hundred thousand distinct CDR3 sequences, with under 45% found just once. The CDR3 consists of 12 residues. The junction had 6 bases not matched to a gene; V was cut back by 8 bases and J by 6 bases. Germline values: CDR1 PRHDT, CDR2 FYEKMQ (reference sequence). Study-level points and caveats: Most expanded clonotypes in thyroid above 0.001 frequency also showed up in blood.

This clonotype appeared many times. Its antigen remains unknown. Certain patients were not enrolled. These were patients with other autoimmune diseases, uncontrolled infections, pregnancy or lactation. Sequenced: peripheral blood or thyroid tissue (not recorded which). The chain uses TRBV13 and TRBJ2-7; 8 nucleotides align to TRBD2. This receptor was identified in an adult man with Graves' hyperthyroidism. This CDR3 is CASRLRGGEQYF. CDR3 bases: TGTGCCAGCCGGCTCCGGGGGGGCGAGCAGTACTTC. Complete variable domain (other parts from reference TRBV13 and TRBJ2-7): AAGVIQSPRHLIKEKRETATLKCYPIPRHDTVYWYQQGPGQDPQFLISFYEKMQSDKGSIPDRFSAQQFSDYHSELNMSSLELGDSALYFCASRLRGGEQYFGPGTRLTVT.